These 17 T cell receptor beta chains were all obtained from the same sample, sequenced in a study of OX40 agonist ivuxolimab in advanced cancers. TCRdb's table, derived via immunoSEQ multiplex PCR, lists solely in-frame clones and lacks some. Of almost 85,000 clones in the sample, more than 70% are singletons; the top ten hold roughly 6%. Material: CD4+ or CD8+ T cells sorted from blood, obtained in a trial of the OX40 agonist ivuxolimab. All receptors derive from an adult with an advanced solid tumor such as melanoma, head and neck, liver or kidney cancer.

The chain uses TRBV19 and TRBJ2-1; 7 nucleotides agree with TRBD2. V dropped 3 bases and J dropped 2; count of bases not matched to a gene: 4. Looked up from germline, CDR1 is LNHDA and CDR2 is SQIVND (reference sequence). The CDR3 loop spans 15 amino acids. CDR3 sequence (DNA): TGTGCCAGTAGTATTGGGGGGGGGACCTACAATGAGCAGTTCTTC. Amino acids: CASSIGGGTYNEQFF.

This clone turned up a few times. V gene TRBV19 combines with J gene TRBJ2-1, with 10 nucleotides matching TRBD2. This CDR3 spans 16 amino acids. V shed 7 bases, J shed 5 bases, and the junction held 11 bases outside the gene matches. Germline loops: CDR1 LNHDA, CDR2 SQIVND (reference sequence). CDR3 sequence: CASTRRSSGSNNEQFF. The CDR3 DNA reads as TGTGCCAGTACCCGCCGCTCTAGCGGGAGTAACAATGAGCAGTTCTTC.

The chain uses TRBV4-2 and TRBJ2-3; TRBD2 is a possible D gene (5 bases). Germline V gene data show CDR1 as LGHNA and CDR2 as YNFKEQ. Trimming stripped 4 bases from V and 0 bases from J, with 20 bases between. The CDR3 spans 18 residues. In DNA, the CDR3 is TGTGCCAGCAGCCTCCAAGGAGGATCAGACACTAGCACAGATACGCAGTATTTT. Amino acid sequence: CASSLQGGSDTSTDTQYF.

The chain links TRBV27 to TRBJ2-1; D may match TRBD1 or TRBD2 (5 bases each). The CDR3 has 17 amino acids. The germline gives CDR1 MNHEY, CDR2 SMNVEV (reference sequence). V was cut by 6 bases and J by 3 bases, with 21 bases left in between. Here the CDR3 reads CASSFALGAGSYNEQFF. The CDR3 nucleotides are TGTGCCAGCAGCTTTGCTCTAGGGGCAGGGAGCTACAATGAGCAGTTCTTC.

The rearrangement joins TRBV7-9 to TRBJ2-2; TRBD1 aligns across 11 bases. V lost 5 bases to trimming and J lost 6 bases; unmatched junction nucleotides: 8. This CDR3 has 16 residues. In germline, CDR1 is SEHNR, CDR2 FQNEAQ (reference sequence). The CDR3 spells CASSTLGQGVSGELFF. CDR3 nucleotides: TGTGCCAGCAGCACCTTGGGACAGGGGGTCTCCGGGGAGCTGTTTTTT. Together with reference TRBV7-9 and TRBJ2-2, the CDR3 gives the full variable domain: DTGVSQNPRHKITKRGQNVTFRCDPISEHNRLYWYRQTLGQGPEFLTYFQNEAQLEKSRLLSDRFSAERPKGSFSTLEIQRTEQGDSAMYLCASSTLGQGVSGELFFGEGSRLTVL.

In DNA form, the CDR3 reads TGTGCCAGCAGCTCCCAGGGGGTACGGACTGAAGCTTTCTTT. Translation gives CASSSQGVRTEAFF. This chain joins TRBV9 and TRBJ1-1; TRBD1 matches 7 bases. The CDR3 runs 14 residues. Germline V gene lookup returns CDR1 SGDLS and CDR2 YYNGEE. With 4 bases clipped from V and 5 bases from J, the junction kept 8 bases outside the gene matches.

The CDR3 sequence is CASSLDSTEQETQYF. The DNA of the CDR3 is TGTGCCAGCAGCTTGGACTCGACCGAACAAGAGACCCAGTACTTC. The J gene is TRBJ2-5, the V gene TRBV5-4; D gene unclear. The CDR3 runs to 15 residues. Trimming removed 0 bases from V and 2 bases from J, with 11 bases in between. The germline V gene has CDR1 SGHNT and CDR2 YYREEE (reference sequence).

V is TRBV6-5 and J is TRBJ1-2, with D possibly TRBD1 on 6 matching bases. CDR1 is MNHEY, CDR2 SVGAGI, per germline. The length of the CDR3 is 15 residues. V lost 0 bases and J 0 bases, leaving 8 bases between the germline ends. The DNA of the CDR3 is TGTGCCAGCAGTTACTCGGGGACATCTAACTATGGCTACACCTTC. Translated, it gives CASSYSGTSNYGYTF.

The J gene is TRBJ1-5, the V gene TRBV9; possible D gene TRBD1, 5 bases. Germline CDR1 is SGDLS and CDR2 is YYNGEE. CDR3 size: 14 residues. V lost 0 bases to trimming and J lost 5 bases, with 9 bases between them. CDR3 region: CASSVEGMDQPQHF. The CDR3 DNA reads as TGTGCCAGCAGCGTAGAGGGGATGGATCAGCCCCAGCATTTT.

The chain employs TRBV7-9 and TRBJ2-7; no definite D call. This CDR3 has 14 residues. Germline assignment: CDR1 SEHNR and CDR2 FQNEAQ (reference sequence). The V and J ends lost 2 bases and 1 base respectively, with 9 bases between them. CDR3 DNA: TGTGCCAGCAGCTTATTTCGCCGTTCCTACGAGCAGTACTTC. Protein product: CASSLFRRSYEQYF. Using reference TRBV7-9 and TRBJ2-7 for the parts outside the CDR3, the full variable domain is DTGVSQNPRHKITKRGQNVTFRCDPISEHNRLYWYRQTLGQGPEFLTYFQNEAQLEKSRLLSDRFSAERPKGSFSTLEIQRTEQGDSAMYLCASSLFRRSYEQYFGPGTRLTVT.

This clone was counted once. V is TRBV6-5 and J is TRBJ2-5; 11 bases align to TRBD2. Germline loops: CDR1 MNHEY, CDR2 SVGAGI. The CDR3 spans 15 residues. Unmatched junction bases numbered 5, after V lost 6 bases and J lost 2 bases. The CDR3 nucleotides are TGTGCCAGCAGCCTGACTAGCGGGGAACAAGAGACCCAGTACTTC. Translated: CASSLTSGEQETQYF.

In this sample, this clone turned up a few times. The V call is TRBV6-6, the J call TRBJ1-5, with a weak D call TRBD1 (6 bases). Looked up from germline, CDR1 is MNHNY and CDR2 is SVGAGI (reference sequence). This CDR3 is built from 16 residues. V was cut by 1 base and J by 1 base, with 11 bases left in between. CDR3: CASSYLTGGSNQPQHF. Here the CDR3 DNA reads TGTGCCAGCAGTTACTTGACAGGTGGAAGCAATCAGCCCCAGCATTTT.

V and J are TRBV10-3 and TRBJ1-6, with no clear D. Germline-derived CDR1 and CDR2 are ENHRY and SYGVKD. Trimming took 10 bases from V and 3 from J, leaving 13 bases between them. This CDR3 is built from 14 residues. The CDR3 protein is CATRHRDYNSPLHF. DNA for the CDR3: TGTGCCACCCGCCATCGGGACTATAATTCACCCCTCCACTTT.

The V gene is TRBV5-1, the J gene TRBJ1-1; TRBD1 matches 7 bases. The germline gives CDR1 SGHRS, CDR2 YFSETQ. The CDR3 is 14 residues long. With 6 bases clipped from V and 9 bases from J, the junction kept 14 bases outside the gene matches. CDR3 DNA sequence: TGCGCCAGCACCATTAGTGGGGGACAGTATCAAGCTTTCTTT. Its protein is CASTISGGQYQAFF.

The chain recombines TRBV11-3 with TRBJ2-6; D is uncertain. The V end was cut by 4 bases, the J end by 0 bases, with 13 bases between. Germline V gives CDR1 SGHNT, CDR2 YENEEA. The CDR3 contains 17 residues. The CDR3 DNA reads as TGTGCCAGCAGCTCTTATTCAAGCTTCTCTGGGGCCAACGTCCTGACTTTC. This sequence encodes CASSSYSSFSGANVLTF.

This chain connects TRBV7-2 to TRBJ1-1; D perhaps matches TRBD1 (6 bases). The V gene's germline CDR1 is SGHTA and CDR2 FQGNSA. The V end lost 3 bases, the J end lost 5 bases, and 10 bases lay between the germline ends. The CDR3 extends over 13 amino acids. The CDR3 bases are TGTGCCAGCAGCTTTTCCGGGACAACTGAAGCTTTCTTT. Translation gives CASSFSGTTEAFF. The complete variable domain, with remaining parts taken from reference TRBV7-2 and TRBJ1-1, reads GAGVSQSPSNKVTEKGKDVELRCDPISGHTALYWYRQSLGQGLEFLIYFQGNSAPDKSGLPSDRFSAERTGGSVSTLTIQRTQQEDSAVYLCASSFSGTTEAFFGQGTRLTVV.

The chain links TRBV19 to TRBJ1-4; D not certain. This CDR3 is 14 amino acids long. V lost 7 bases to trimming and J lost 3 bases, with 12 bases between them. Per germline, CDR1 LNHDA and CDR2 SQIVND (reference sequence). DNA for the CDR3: TGTGCCAGTAAACTGGCGGGCCCTAATGAAAAACTGTTTTTT. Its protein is CASKLAGPNEKLFF.